This T cell receptor beta chain was captured by sequencing in a study of response to subunit inactivated influenza vaccine. Study-wide results and caveats: Every seasonal influenza vaccination brings in few new T cells, the authors suggested.

TCRdb reprocessed the RT-PCR reads via MiXCR and lists one record per CDR3 protein. Of 300,000 to 350,000 distinct CDR3 sequences in the sample, about a fifth were seen once. This clonotype was recorded a few times. Its antigen remains unidentified. One end of the junction does not line up with germline, which may come from a read error. CDR3 length equals 12 residues. Looked up from germline, CDR1 is SSHAT and CDR2 is FNYEAQ (reference sequence). The chain joins TRBV7-7 to TRBJ2-5, with 7 bases aligning to TRBD1. This TCR was sampled from a man aged 45 to 75 who received an inactivated influenza vaccine. The source was PBMCs from blood, collected less than 22 months after vaccination. Here the CDR3 reads CASSRQGKTQYF. The CDR3 region has the DNA TGTGCTAGCAGCCGACAGGGAAAGACCCAGTACTTC.